The TCR beta chain under discussion was sequenced for a study of T cell responses to AZD1222 COVID-19 vaccine. At the level of the study: Doses given second, at about 4 or about 12 weeks, were pooled.

TCRdb keeps only in-frame clones here, not all; method: immunoSEQ multiplex PCR. The data contain 150,000 to 200,000 clones, 88% of them singletons. From germline, CDR1 is SEHNR and CDR2 FQNEAQ (reference sequence). Between the trimmed V and J ends, which lost 5 bases and 7 bases, there was a span of 11 bases. The CDR3 spans 12 residues. The chain couples TRBV7-9 to TRBJ2-5; D is unclear. The sample here was peripheral blood, taken on day 0 of AZD1222 vaccination. The clonotype originates from an adult in good health. The DNA for the CDR3 is TGTGCCAGCAGCGCCGCCAGGTTGACCCAGTACTTC. Its protein is CASSAARLTQYF.